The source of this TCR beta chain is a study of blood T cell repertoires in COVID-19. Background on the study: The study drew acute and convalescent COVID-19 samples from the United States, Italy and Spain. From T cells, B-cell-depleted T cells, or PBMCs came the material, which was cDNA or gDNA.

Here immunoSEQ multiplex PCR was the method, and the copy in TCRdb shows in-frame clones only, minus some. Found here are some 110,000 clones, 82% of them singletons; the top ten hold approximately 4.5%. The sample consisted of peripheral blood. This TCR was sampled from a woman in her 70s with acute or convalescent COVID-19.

CDR3 DNA sequence: TGCGCCAGCAGCTTGGGAACCAGGGGGGAAAAACTGTTTTTT. This sequence encodes CASSLGTRGEKLFF. The rearrangement uses TRBV5-1 and TRBJ1-4, with 7 bases aligning to TRBD1. The CDR3 has 14 amino acids. Germline assignment: CDR1 SGHRS and CDR2 YFSETQ. J gave up 8 bases and V 0 bases, and 4 bases lay outside the gene matches.